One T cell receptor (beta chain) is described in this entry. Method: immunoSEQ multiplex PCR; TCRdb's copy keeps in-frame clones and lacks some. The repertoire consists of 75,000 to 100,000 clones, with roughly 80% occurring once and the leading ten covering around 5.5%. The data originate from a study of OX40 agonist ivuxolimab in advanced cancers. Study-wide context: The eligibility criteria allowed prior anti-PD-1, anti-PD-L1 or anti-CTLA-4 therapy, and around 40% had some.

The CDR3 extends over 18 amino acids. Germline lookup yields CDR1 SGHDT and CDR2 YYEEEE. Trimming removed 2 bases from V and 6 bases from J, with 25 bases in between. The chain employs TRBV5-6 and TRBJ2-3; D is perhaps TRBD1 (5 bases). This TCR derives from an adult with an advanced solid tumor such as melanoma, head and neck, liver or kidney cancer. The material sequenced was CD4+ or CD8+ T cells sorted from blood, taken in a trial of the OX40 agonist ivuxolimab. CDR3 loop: CASSFLQGSPTHMDTQYF. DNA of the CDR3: TGTGCCAGCAGCTTCCTCCAGGGCTCGCCCACACACATGGATACGCAGTATTTT.